This T cell receptor (beta chain) comes out of a study of T cells in Graves' hyperthyroidism and ophthalmopathy. This clonotype was observed a handful of times. Its specificity is unknown. Whole-study results and caveats: Appearing also in blood were most of the thyroid clonotypes expanded above 0.001.

Per the germline V gene, CDR1 is LNHDA and CDR2 is SQIVND (reference sequence). This CDR3 has 18 residues. The germline V and J ends were trimmed by 2 bases and 6 bases, with 20 bases remaining between them. Uncontrolled infection, other autoimmune disease, pregnancy or lactation excluded patients. The investigators amplified TCR beta CDR3 regions from RNA transcripts. When the TCR CDR3 underwent first-round RT-PCR, the HTBI primer set was used. TCRdb fed the multiplex PCR reads into MiXCR, producing one record per CDR3 protein. Of some 340,000 distinct CDR3 sequences in the sample, roughly 13% were seen once.

The chain carries TRBV19 and TRBJ1-6, with D possibly TRBD1 on 5 matching bases. The sequence came from a woman between 40 and 55 years old with Graves' ophthalmopathy. Sequencing input: blood. As DNA, the CDR3 is TGTGCCAGTAGTATAACCAGGGCCGACCTGACTATTAATTCACCCCTCCACTTT. It encodes CASSITRADLTINSPLHF.